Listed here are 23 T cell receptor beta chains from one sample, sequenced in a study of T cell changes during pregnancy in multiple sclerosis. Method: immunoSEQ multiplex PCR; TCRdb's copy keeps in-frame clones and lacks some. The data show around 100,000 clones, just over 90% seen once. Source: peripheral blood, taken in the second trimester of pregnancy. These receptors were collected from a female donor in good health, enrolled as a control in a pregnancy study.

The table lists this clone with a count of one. The CDR3 protein is CAWSLSAYEQYF. The CDR3 DNA reads as TGTGCCTGGAGCCTCTCGGCCTACGAGCAGTACTTC. This chain links TRBV30 with TRBJ2-7, with D unresolved. Trimming shortened V by 3 bases and J by 2 bases, and 8 bases separated the two germline ends. The CDR3 is 12 amino acids. Germline V lookup: CDR1 GTSNPN, CDR2 SVGIG (reference sequence).

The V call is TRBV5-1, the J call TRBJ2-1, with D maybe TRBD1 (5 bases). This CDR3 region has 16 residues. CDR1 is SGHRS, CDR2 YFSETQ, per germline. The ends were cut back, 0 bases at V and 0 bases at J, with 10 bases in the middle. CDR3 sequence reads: CASSLDRLSSYNEQFF. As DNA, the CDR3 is TGCGCCAGCAGCTTGGACAGGCTTAGCTCCTACAATGAGCAGTTCTTC.

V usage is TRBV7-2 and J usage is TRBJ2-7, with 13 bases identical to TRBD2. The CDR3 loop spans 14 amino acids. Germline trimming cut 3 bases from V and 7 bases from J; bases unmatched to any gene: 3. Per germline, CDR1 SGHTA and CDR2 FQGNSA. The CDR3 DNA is TGTGCCAGCAGCTTGGGACTAGCGGGATTGGAGCAGTACTTC. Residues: CASSLGLAGLEQYF.

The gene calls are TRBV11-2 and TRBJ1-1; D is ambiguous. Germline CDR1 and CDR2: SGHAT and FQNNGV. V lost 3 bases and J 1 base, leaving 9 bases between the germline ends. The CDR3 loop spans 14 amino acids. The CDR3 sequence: CASSFGRANTEAFF. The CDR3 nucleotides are TGTGCCAGCAGCTTCGGGCGGGCGAACACTGAAGCTTTCTTT. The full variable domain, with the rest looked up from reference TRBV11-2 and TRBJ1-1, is EAGVAQSPRYKIIEKRQSVAFWCNPISGHATLYWYQQILGQGPKLLIQFQNNGVVDDSQLPKDRFSAERLKGVDSTLKIQPAKLEDSAVYLCASSFGRANTEAFFGQGTRLTVV.

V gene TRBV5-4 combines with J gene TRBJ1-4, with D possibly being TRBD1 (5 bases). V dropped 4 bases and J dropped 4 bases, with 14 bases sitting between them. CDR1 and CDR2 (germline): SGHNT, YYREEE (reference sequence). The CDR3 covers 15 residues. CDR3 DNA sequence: TGTGCCAGCAGCCGCGGGGCCGCGCGTAATGAAAAACTGTTTTTT. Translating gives CASSRGAARNEKLFF.

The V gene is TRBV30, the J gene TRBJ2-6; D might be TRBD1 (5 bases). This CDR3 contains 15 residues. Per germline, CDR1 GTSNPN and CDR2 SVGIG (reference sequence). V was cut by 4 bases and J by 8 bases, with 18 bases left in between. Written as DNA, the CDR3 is TGTGCCTGGACCCTAGGGGTAGGCTGGCCCAACGTCCTGACTTTC. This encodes CAWTLGVGWPNVLTF. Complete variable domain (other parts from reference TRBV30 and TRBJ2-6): SQTIHQWPATLVQPVGSPLSLECTVEGTSNPNLYWYRQAAGRGLQLLFYSVGIGQISSEVPQNLSASRPQDRQFILSSKKLLLSDSGFYLCAWTLGVGWPNVLTFGAGSRLTVL.

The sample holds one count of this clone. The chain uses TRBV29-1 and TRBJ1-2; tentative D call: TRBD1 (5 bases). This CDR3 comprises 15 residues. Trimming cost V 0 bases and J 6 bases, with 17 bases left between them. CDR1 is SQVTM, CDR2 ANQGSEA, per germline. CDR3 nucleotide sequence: TGCAGCGTTGAAGATCCCGGGGGGAATAGGGATGGCTACACCTTC. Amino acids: CSVEDPGGNRDGYTF.

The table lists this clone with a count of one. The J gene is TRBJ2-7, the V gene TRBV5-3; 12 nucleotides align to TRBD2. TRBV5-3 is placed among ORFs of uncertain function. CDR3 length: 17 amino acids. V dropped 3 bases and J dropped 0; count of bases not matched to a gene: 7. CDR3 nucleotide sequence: TGTGCCAGAAGCTCCCGGACTAGCGGGGACCTCTCCTACGAGCAGTACTTC. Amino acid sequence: CARSSRTSGDLSYEQYF.

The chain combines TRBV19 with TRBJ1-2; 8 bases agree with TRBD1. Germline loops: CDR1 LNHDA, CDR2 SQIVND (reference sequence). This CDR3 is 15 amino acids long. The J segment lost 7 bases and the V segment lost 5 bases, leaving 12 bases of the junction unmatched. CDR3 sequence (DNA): TGTGCCAGTAGTTCGCAGACAGGGGCAGGGTCTGGCTACACCTTC. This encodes CASSSQTGAGSGYTF.

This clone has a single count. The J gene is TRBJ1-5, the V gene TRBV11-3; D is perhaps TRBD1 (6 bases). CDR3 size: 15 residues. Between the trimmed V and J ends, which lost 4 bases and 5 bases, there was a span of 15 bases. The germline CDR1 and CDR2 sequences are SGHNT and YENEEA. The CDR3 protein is CASSSRTDSDQPQHF. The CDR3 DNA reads TGTGCCAGCAGCTCCCGGACAGATTCTGATCAGCCCCAGCATTTT. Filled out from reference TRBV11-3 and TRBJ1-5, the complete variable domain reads EAGVVQSPRYKIIEKKQPVAFWCNPISGHNTLYWYLQNLGQGPELLIRYENEEAVDDSQLPKDRFSAERLKGVDSTLKIQPAELGDSAVYLCASSSRTDSDQPQHFGDGTRLSIL.

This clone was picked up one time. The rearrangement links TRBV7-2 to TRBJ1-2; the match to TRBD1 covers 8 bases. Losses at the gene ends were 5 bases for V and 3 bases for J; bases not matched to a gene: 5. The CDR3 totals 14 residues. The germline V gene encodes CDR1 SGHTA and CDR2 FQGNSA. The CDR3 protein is CASSLRGQDYGYTF. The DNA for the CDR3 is TGTGCCAGCAGCCTAAGGGGACAGGACTATGGCTACACCTTC.

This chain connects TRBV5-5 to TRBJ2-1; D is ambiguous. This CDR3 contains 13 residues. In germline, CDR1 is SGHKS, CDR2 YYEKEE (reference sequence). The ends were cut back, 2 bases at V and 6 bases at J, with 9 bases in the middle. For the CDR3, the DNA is TGTGCCAGCAGCTTTGCTACAGCCAATGAGCAGTTCTTC. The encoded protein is CASSFATANEQFF.

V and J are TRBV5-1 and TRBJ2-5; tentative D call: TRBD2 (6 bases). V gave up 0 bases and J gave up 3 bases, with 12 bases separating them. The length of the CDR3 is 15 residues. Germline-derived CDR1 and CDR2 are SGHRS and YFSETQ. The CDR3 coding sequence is TGCGCCAGCAGCTTGGATCGGGGGTCGGAAGAGACCCAGTACTTC. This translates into CASSLDRGSEETQYF.

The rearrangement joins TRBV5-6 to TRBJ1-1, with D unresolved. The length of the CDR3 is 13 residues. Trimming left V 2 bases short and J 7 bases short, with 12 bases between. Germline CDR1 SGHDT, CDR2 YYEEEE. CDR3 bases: TGTGCCAGCAGCTTCGTCCGGCGGGGTGAAGCTTTCTTT. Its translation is CASSFVRRGEAFF.

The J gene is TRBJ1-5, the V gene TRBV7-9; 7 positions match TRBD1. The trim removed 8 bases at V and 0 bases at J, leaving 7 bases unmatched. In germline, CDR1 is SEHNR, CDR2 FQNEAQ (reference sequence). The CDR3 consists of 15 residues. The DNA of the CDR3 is TGTGCCAGCGGGACAGAAGGAAATAGCAATCAGCCCCAGCATTTT. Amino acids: CASGTEGNSNQPQHF.

The CDR3 DNA reads as TGTGCCACCTTTGGGGGGACCAGCTCCTACAATGAGCAGTTCTTC. As protein: CATFGGTSSYNEQFF. The chain combines TRBV2 with TRBJ2-1; D might be TRBD2 (6 bases). V lost 10 bases to trimming and J lost 0 bases, with 16 bases between them. The CDR3 length is 15 residues. Germline CDR1 reads SNHLY; CDR2 reads FYNNEI.

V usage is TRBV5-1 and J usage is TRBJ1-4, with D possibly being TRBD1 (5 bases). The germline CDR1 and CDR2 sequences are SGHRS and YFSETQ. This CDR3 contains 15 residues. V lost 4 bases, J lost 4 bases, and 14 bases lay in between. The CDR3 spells CASSPNQGNNEKLFF. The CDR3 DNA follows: TGCGCCAGCAGCCCGAACCAGGGTAATAATGAAAAACTGTTTTTT. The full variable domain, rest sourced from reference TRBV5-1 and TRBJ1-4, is KAGVTQTPRYLIKTRGQQVTLSCSPISGHRSVSWYQQTPGQGLQFLFEYFSETQRNKGNFPGRFSGRQFSNSRSEMNVSTLELGDSALYLCASSPNQGNNEKLFFGSGTQLSVL.

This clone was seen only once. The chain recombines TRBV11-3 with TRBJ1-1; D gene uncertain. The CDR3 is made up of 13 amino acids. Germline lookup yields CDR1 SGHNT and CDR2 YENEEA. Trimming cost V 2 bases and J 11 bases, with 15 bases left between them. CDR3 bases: TGTGCCAGCAGCTTAACGGTCCGCGGGCCGGCTTTCTTT. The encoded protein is CASSLTVRGPAFF.

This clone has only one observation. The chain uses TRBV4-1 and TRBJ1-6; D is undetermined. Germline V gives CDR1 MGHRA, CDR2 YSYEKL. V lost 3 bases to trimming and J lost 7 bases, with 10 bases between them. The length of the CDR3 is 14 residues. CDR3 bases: TGCGCCAGCAGCCACCCTGTCCGGAATTCACCCCTCCACTTT. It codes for CASSHPVRNSPLHF.

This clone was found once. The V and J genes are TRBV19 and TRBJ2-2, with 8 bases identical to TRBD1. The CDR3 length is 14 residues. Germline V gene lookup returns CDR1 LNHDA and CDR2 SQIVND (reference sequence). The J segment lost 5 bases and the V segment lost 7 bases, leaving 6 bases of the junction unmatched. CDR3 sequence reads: CASTITGGTGELFF. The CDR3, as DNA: TGTGCCAGTACCATTACAGGGGGAACCGGGGAGCTGTTTTTT.

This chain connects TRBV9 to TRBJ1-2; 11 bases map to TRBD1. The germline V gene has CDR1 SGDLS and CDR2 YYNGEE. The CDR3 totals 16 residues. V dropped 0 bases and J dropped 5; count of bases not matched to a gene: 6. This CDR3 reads CASSVGTGGSRYGYTF. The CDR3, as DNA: TGTGCCAGCAGCGTAGGGACAGGGGGCTCTCGGTATGGCTACACCTTC.

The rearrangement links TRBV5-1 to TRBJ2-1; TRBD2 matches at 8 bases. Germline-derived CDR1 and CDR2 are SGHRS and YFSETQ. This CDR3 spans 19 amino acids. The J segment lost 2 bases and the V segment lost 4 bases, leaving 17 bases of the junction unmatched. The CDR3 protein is CASSLVFGGARLTYNEQFF. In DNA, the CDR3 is TGCGCCAGCAGCCTTGTATTCGGGGGGGCGAGGCTCACCTACAATGAGCAGTTCTTC.

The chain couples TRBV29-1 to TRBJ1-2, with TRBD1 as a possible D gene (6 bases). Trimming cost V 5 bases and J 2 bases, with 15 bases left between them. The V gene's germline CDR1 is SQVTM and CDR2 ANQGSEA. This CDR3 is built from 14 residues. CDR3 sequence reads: CSVPSQGFNYGYTF. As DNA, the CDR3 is TGCAGCGTTCCCTCCCAGGGGTTCAACTATGGCTACACCTTC.